These 13 T cell receptor beta chains originate from one sample sequenced in a study of blood T cell repertoires in COVID-19. This table comes from immunoSEQ multiplex PCR, and its TCRdb copy is limited to in-frame clones, with some not included. The profile shows 150,000 to 180,000 clones, just under 85% of them singletons. The source material was peripheral blood. The origin of the receptors is a woman in her fifties or sixties with acute or convalescent COVID-19.

As for this clone: Other nucleotide sequences from this sample produce the same CDR3. The rearrangement links TRBV7-3 to TRBJ1-3; TRBD1 matches 7 bases. Germline lookup yields CDR1 SGHTA and CDR2 FQGTGA. This CDR3 is 13 amino acids long. The V gene end was trimmed by 9 bases and the J gene end by 4 bases; junction bases not matched to a gene: 6. For the CDR3, the DNA is TGTGCCAGTTCCCGGGACAGCGGAAACACCATATATTTT. It yields the protein CASSRDSGNTIYF.

This clone appeared once. The chain has TRBV9 and TRBJ1-1; TRBD1 matches 9 bases. This CDR3 spans 14 amino acids. V lost 4 bases to trimming and J lost 1 base; unmatched junction nucleotides: 2. The germline V gene encodes CDR1 SGDLS and CDR2 YYNGEE. This CDR3 reads CASSTTGGNTEAFF. CDR3 in DNA: TGTGCCAGCAGCACGACAGGGGGGAACACTGAAGCTTTCTTT.

V usage is TRBV21-1 and J usage is TRBJ2-7; no DNA check was done on the table's D call, TRBD1. TRBV21-1 is classified as a pseudogene. The CDR3 runs to 16 residues. In nucleotides, the CDR3 is TGTGCCAGCAGCAAAGGAGGACCGGACAGGCGCTACGAGCAGTACGTC. Amino acids: CASSKGGPDRRYEQYV.

The chain is built from TRBV11-3 and TRBJ2-1; TRBD2 agrees at 15 bases. This CDR3 contains 17 residues. CDR1 SGHNT and CDR2 YENEEA come from the germline V gene. V trimming: 4 bases; J trimming: 7 bases; junction bases outside the gene matches: 8. CDR3 region: CASSSRTSGGAGNEQFF. For the CDR3, the DNA is TGTGCCAGCAGCTCCCGGACTAGCGGGGGGGCCGGGAATGAGCAGTTCTTC.

The V and J genes are TRBV25-1 and TRBJ1-1; the match to TRBD1 covers 10 bases. The germline CDR1 and CDR2 sequences are MGHDK and SYGVNS. CDR3 length: 14 residues. The V segment lost 6 bases and the J segment 7 bases; nucleotides outside the gene matches: 8. CDR3: CASRAGTGASEAFF. Written as DNA, the CDR3 is TGTGCCAGCAGGGCCGGGACAGGGGCGAGTGAAGCTTTCTTT.

Concerning this clone: At one end the junction does not follow the germline gene, possibly because of a read error. V and J are TRBV5-1 and TRBJ1-3; 8 bases map to TRBD1. In germline, CDR1 is SGHRS, CDR2 YFSETQ. CDR3 length: 16 amino acids. Here the CDR3 DNA reads TGTGCCAGCAGATACGGACAGGGAGGATCTGGAAACACCATATATTTT. Its translation is CASRYGQGGSGNTIYF.

J is TRBJ2-1 and V is TRBV11-3; TRBD2 matches at 12 bases. V lost 0 bases and J lost 4; bases outside the gene matches: 1. This CDR3 comprises 16 residues. The germline V gene encodes CDR1 SGHNT and CDR2 YENEEA. The DNA for the CDR3 is TGTGCCAGCAGCTTAGATACTAGCGGGGGGTACAATGAGCAGTTCTTC. It encodes CASSLDTSGGYNEQFF.

The chain is built from TRBV7-9 and TRBJ2-1, with D perhaps matching TRBD1 (6 bases). The CDR3 consists of 15 residues. The ends were cut back, 2 bases at V and 4 bases at J, with 12 bases in the middle. Germline V CDR1 and CDR2: SEHNR, FQNEAQ (reference sequence). Here the CDR3 reads CASSLLTGFYNEQFF. CDR3 bases: TGTGCCAGCAGCTTATTAACAGGGTTTTACAATGAGCAGTTCTTC.

The chain has TRBV27 and TRBJ1-1; D is unresolved. This CDR3 contains 13 residues. The ends were cut back, 5 bases at V and 2 bases at J, with 9 bases in the middle. Germline-derived CDR1 and CDR2 are MNHEY and SMNVEV (reference sequence). The chain's CDR3 is CASSLNINTEAFF. DNA for the CDR3: TGTGCCAGCAGTCTGAACATTAACACTGAAGCTTTCTTT.

The V gene is TRBV21-1, the J gene TRBJ1-4. TRBV21-1 is a pseudogene. The CDR3 is 14 residues long. The CDR3 DNA follows: TGTGCCAGCCCGGAGGGAAACTCTAATGAAAAACTGTTTTTT. Translation: CASPEGNSNEKLFF.

V and J are TRBV4-1 and TRBJ1-5, with 9 bases lining up with TRBD1. The CDR3 is 18 residues long. The germline V gene has CDR1 MGHRA and CDR2 YSYEKL. Trimming removed 3 bases from V and 1 base from J; junction bases left unmatched: 10. Here the CDR3 reads CASSHLGTGIGSNQPQHF. As DNA, the CDR3 is TGCGCCAGCAGCCACCTTGGGACAGGGATTGGGAGCAATCAGCCCCAGCATTTT.

The gene calls are TRBV3-1 (or the pseudogene TRBV3-2) and TRBJ1-2, with TRBD1 matching 9 bases. CDR1 and CDR2 from the germline V gene are LGHDT and YNNKEL (reference sequence). The CDR3 spans 13 residues. The J segment lost 6 bases and the V segment lost 5 bases, leaving 4 bases of the junction unmatched. The CDR3 reads CASSGTGGDGYTF. The CDR3 DNA follows: TGTGCCAGCAGCGGAACAGGGGGCGATGGCTACACCTTC.

The rearrangement joins TRBV7-8 to TRBJ1-6, with TRBD1 matching 7 bases. There are 15 residues in the CDR3. V shed 5 bases, J shed 9 bases, and the junction held 10 bases outside the gene matches. CDR1 and CDR2 (germline): SGHVS, FQNEAQ. In DNA form, the CDR3 reads TGTGCCAGCAGCCTCCGGGACAGACGAGGTTCACCCCTCCACTTT. Translated: CASSLRDRRGSPLHF. Full variable domain (remainder filled in from reference TRBV7-8 and TRBJ1-6): GAGVSQSPRYKVAKRGQDVALRCDPISGHVSLFWYQQALGQGPEFLTYFQNEAQLDKSGLPSDRFFAERPEGSVSTLKIQRTQQEDSAVYLCASSLRDRRGSPLHFGNGTRLTVT.